This T cell receptor (beta chain) emerged from a study of T cell responses to AZD1222 COVID-19 vaccine. This clone was seen just once. Its antigen is as yet unknown. Findings of the study overall: Increases in Spike-specific TCR breadth and depth were seen after two AZD1222 doses.

Profiled with immunoSEQ multiplex PCR; TCRdb holds only in-frame clones, not every one. The sample gives approximately 100,000 clones, roughly nine tenths of which show up once; approximately 17% is in the top ten. V lost 6 bases, J lost 1 base, and 9 bases lay in between. This CDR3 has 13 amino acids. Germline V gives CDR1 MNHEY, CDR2 SVGAGI. The sequenced sample was peripheral blood, obtained on day 0 of AZD1222 vaccination. This receptor was taken from an adult in good health. The chain uses TRBV6-5 and TRBJ1-1; D gene unclear. The CDR3 loop is CASSRWSNTEAFF. For the CDR3, the DNA is TGTGCCAGCAGCCGCTGGTCGAACACTGAAGCTTTCTTT.